The entry below describes one T cell receptor (beta chain). Its antigen is as yet unknown. These data originate in a study of cytotoxic CD8 clonotypes in ibrutinib-treated CLL. Study-wide findings and caveats: Public clonotypes, found uncommonly, either contracted or stayed stable on treatment.

Libraries were prepared by immunoSEQ multiplex PCR; TCRdb keeps only in-frame clonotypes and omits some of them. This table holds roughly 180,000 clones, 70% to 85% found once. This CDR3 spans 21 amino acids. Per the germline V gene, CDR1 is MDHEN and CDR2 is SYDVKM. The V and J ends lost 3 bases and 3 bases, in that order; junction bases with no gene match: 16. This receptor was taken from a human donor with chronic lymphocytic leukemia. This chain connects TRBV28 to TRBJ2-2, with 13 bases fitting TRBD2. The material was PBMCs, obtained after 24 months of ibrutinib treatment. CDR3 in amino acids: CASSLVASGTSGISDTGELFF. CDR3 nucleotide sequence: TGTGCCAGCAGTTTGGTTGCTTCCGGGACTAGCGGGATATCGGACACCGGGGAGCTGTTTTTT.